This T cell receptor beta chain was sequenced during a study of Ad26.COV2.S vaccination and SARS-CoV-2 variants. Produced via immunoSEQ multiplex PCR; TCRdb's table is partial and in-frame only. The sample consists of about half a million clones, about 88% of them appearing once. Germline-derived CDR1 and CDR2 are SGDLS and YYNGEE. This CDR3 has 15 residues. The ends lost 0 bases at V and 6 bases at J; junction bases unmatched: 8. Treatment of the sample: around 19 received Ad26.COV2.S at low or high dose, single or two shots; five or six received placebo; per-sample allocation not given. Samples were taken on day 63 after the first vaccine or placebo injection.

The input for sequencing was peripheral blood, taken in a trial of Ad26.COV2.S vaccine versus placebo. The chain links TRBV9 to TRBJ2-7, with TRBD2 matching 8 bases. The origin of this receptor is a person between 18 and 65 years old who received the Ad26.COV2.S COVID-19 vaccine or a placebo. The CDR3, as DNA: TGTGCCAGCAGCGTAGGGGAACGGGAGGGGTCCGAGCAGTACTTC. It specifies CASSVGEREGSEQYF.